Listed here are 26 T cell receptor beta chains from one sample, sequenced in a study of T cells after somatic rescue of genetic block. The repertoire was sequenced with immunoSEQ multiplex PCR; TCRdb's copy has only in-frame clones and lacks some. The sample lists 80,000 to 100,000 clones, 70% to 90% seen once, with around 1.5% in the top ten. Specimen: peripheral blood mononuclear cells (PBMCs). Source of these receptors: a woman younger than 35.

The rearrangement joins TRBV6-5 to TRBJ2-5; perhaps TRBD1 as D (6 bases). TRBJ2-7 explains the end of the DNA better; the J call may be wrong. Germline CDR1 MNHEY, CDR2 SVGAGI. The CDR3 spans 14 residues. CDR3 sequence: CASSSSRRGHEQYF. The CDR3 DNA reads TGTGCCAGCAGTTCCTCCCGCAGGGGCCACGAGCAGTACTTC.

V and J are TRBV7-8 and TRBJ1-4, with 10 positions matching TRBD1. Germline assignment: CDR1 SGHVS and CDR2 FQNEAQ. With V trimmed by 5 bases and J by 0 bases, 3 bases remained unmatched. The CDR3 extends over 16 amino acids. This CDR3 reads CASSPGTGATNEKLFF. The CDR3, as DNA: TGTGCCAGCAGCCCGGGGACAGGGGCAACTAATGAAAAACTGTTTTTT.

The gene calls are TRBV28 and TRBJ2-5, with D perhaps matching TRBD2 (6 bases). Per germline, CDR1 MDHEN and CDR2 SYDVKM. This CDR3 comprises 16 residues. The germline V and J ends were trimmed by 1 base and 5 bases, with 17 bases remaining between them. The CDR3 nucleotides read TGTGCCAGCAGTTTATTCCGATTATCTGGGGGGGAGACCCAGTACTTC. Its translation: CASSLFRLSGGETQYF.

V usage is TRBV7-9 and J usage is TRBJ1-2, with D uncertain. The CDR3 spans 14 residues. In germline, CDR1 is SEHNR, CDR2 FQNEAQ (reference sequence). V was clipped by 4 bases and J by 4 bases, with 13 bases between them. CDR3 nucleotides: TGTGCCAGCAGCTCGAGAGATGACACCTATGGCTACACCTTC. It is translated as CASSSRDDTYGYTF.

The V gene is TRBV28, the J gene TRBJ2-3; 7 positions match TRBD2. The J segment lost 1 base and the V segment lost 1 base, leaving 11 bases of the junction unmatched. The CDR3 sequence is 18 residues long. Germline values: CDR1 MDHEN, CDR2 SYDVKM. CDR3 sequence (DNA): TGTGCCAGCAGTTTATTATTTGGGAGGGGCGCGGGCACAGATACGCAGTATTTT. It specifies CASSLLFGRGAGTDTQYF.

CDR3 in amino acids: CASSQVSGGVLYEQYF. CDR3 sequence (DNA): TGCGCCAGCAGCCAAGTTAGCGGGGGGGTTCTCTACGAGCAGTACTTC. The chain joins TRBV4-1 to TRBJ2-7; TRBD2 aligns across 11 bases. Losses at the gene ends were 1 base for V and 3 bases for J; bases not matched to a gene: 5. From germline, CDR1 is MGHRA and CDR2 YSYEKL. The CDR3 covers 16 residues.

The chain links TRBV5-6 to TRBJ2-1; D might be TRBD1 or TRBD2, each matching 5 bases. V dropped 2 bases and J dropped 7 bases, with 10 bases sitting between them. The CDR3 runs 13 residues. CDR1 is SGHDT and CDR2 is YYEEEE in the germline V gene. CDR3 protein: CASSFWGGNEQFF. CDR3 bases: TGTGCCAGCAGCTTTTGGGGCGGGAATGAGCAGTTCTTC. Variable domain in full (rest from reference TRBV5-6 and TRBJ2-1): DAGVTQSPTHLIKTRGQQVTLRCSPKSGHDTVSWYQQALGQGPQFIFQYYEEEERQRGNFPDRFSGHQFPNYSSELNVNALLLGDSALYLCASSFWGGNEQFFGPGTRLTVL.

This rearrangement joins TRBV19 to TRBJ2-2; D gene unclear. This CDR3 comprises 13 residues. Germline CDR1 LNHDA, CDR2 SQIVND (reference sequence). With 5 bases removed from V and 1 base from J, the gap between germline ends came to 5 bases. CDR3 protein: CASSQRNTGELFF. In nucleotides, the CDR3 is TGTGCCAGTAGTCAGAGGAACACCGGGGAGCTGTTTTTT.

J is TRBJ1-1 and V is TRBV6-1; D perhaps matches TRBD1 (6 bases). This CDR3 contains 14 residues. V was pared by 7 bases and J by 4 bases, with 16 bases between. The germline gives CDR1 MNHNS, CDR2 SASEGT. The CDR3 region has the DNA TGTGCCAGCAACCTACAGGGAGCTACCACTGAAGCTTTCTTT. Its translation is CASNLQGATTEAFF.

The V gene is TRBV14, the J gene TRBJ1-1; 7 nucleotides match TRBD1. Germline assignment: CDR1 SGHDN and CDR2 FVKESK. This CDR3 region has 17 residues. Trimming cost V 0 bases and J 3 bases; bases outside gene matches: 10. The CDR3 region has the DNA TGTGCCAGCAGCCAAGACCGGGACAGTAGGAGGGACACTGAAGCTTTCTTT. Its protein is CASSQDRDSRRDTEAFF.

This clone has a single count. This chain joins TRBV29-1 and TRBJ2-3; 11 bases are a match to TRBD1. After removal of 8 bases from V and 6 bases from J, the junction contained 7 bases not matched to a gene. CDR1 is SQVTM and CDR2 is ANQGSEA in the germline V gene. This CDR3 is built from 13 residues. Here the CDR3 reads CSYGQGAGDTQYF. The CDR3 nucleotides are TGCAGCTATGGACAGGGGGCAGGGGATACGCAGTATTTT.

This clone has only one observation. The V and J genes are TRBV19 and TRBJ2-1; 9 bases line up with TRBD2. Germline CDR1 and CDR2: LNHDA and SQIVND (reference sequence). V shed 0 bases and J 6 bases; nucleotides not matched to a gene: 9. CDR3 length: 17 residues. CDR3 sequence reads: CASSIDAPGLAPNEQFF. CDR3 in DNA: TGTGCCAGTAGTATAGACGCTCCGGGACTAGCTCCCAATGAGCAGTTCTTC.

V gene TRBV25-1 combines with J gene TRBJ1-3; 7 bases agree with TRBD1. CDR3 size: 16 residues. Germline V gene data show CDR1 as MGHDK and CDR2 as SYGVNS. The ends lost 3 bases at V and 9 bases at J; junction bases unmatched: 14. The CDR3 sequence: CASSDSPLRTGGTIYF. The CDR3 DNA sequence: TGTGCCAGCAGTGATTCACCACTTAGGACAGGTGGCACCATATATTTT.

The chain has TRBV29-1 and TRBJ2-1, with 7 positions matching TRBD2. V was pared by 6 bases and J by 0 bases, with 5 bases of the junction left unmatched. CDR1 SQVTM and CDR2 ANQGSEA come from the germline V gene. This CDR3 spans 14 amino acids. The DNA of the CDR3 is TGCAGCGTCCAAGGCGGGAGCTCCTACAATGAGCAGTTCTTC. It yields the protein CSVQGGSSYNEQFF.

This clone was seen more than once but under ten times. The chain carries TRBV6-4 and TRBJ1-4, with D perhaps matching TRBD1 (5 bases). The CDR3 contains 14 residues. CDR1 is MRHNA and CDR2 is SNTAGT in the germline V gene. Trimming cost V 4 bases and J 4 bases, with 10 bases left between them. The CDR3 DNA reads TGTGCCAGCAGTGCTGGGACTGGTAATGAAAAACTGTTTTTT. This gives the protein CASSAGTGNEKLFF.

The genes are TRBV1 and TRBJ2-7. TRBV1 is listed as a pseudogene. The CDR3 loop spans 15 amino acids. CDR3 nucleotide sequence: TGCACCAGCAGCCAAGATCGGGGCACCTCCTACGAGCAGTACTTC. This codes for CTSSQDRGTSYEQYF.

The chain uses TRBV29-1 and TRBJ1-1; 9 nucleotides align to TRBD1. The CDR3 loop spans 13 amino acids. Germline V gene sequence: CDR1 SQVTM, CDR2 ANQGSEA. Trimming took 6 bases from V and 1 from J; bases not matched to a gene: 3. CDR3 region: CSVPQGANTEAFF. The CDR3 DNA reads as TGCAGCGTCCCACAGGGGGCGAACACTGAAGCTTTCTTT.

There are a few counts of this clone. This sequence joins TRBV28 and TRBJ1-4; possibly TRBD1 for D (5 bases). Trimming cost V 5 bases and J 8 bases, with 24 bases left between them. Germline V CDR1 and CDR2: MDHEN, SYDVKM. This CDR3 contains 17 residues. The CDR3 DNA reads as TGTGCCAGCAGTCCCCAAGGGGCCAGTTGGGGTTGGGAAAAACTGTTTTTT. Encoded protein: CASSPQGASWGWEKLFF. Drawing the rest from reference TRBV28 and TRBJ1-4, the complete variable domain is DVKVTQSSRYLVKRTGEKVFLECVQDMDHENMFWYRQDPGLGLRLIYFSYDVKMKEKGDIPEGYSVSREKKERFSLILESASTNQTSMYLCASSPQGASWGWEKLFFGSGTQLSVL.

This rearrangement joins TRBV9 to TRBJ1-1, with D perhaps TRBD1 (6 bases). Trimming cost V 3 bases and J 5 bases, with 17 bases left between them. Looked up from germline, CDR1 is SGDLS and CDR2 is YYNGEE. The length of the CDR3 is 15 residues. In DNA, the CDR3 is TGTGCCAGCAGCGCAGAAACAGGGAGAGGAACTGAAGCTTTCTTT. The encoded protein is CASSAETGRGTEAFF. Drawing the rest from reference TRBV9 and TRBJ1-1, the complete variable domain is DSGVTQTPKHLITATGQRVTLRCSPRSGDLSVYWYQQSLDQGLQFLIQYYNGEERAKGNILERFSAQQFPDLHSELNLSSLELGDSALYFCASSAETGRGTEAFFGQGTRLTVV.

This chain connects TRBV4-3 to TRBJ2-2; possibly TRBD1 for D (6 bases). Deletions cut 2 bases from V and 1 base from J, with 8 bases between. Germline CDR1 and CDR2: LGHNA and YSLEER. The CDR3 length is 15 residues. The CDR3 loop reads CASSQTGQNTGELFF. In DNA form, the CDR3 reads TGCGCCAGCAGCCAAACGGGACAGAACACCGGGGAGCTGTTTTTT.

The chain links TRBV11-3 to TRBJ1-1; tentatively, D is TRBD1 (5 bases). V was clipped by 6 bases and J by 3 bases, with 11 bases between them. The CDR3 is 13 amino acids. Germline CDR1 is SGHNT and CDR2 is YENEEA. CDR3 region: CASRTRGDTEAFF. Here the CDR3 DNA reads TGTGCCAGCAGAACCCGGGGGGACACTGAAGCTTTCTTT.

This chain connects TRBV5-1 to TRBJ1-1; 9 bases align to TRBD1. With 4 bases clipped from V and 5 bases from J, the junction kept 15 bases outside the gene matches. The CDR3 has 17 amino acids. CDR1 is SGHRS, CDR2 YFSETQ, per germline. CDR3 DNA sequence: TGCGCCAGCAGCCCCGGGCCTCTCGGGACAGGGAATACTGAAGCTTTCTTT. This translates into CASSPGPLGTGNTEAFF.

This sequence joins TRBV6-1 and TRBJ2-1, with 13 positions matching TRBD2. Germline values: CDR1 MNHNS, CDR2 SASEGT. The V segment lost 8 bases and the J segment 4 bases; nucleotides outside the gene matches: 5. The CDR3 is made up of 15 amino acids. DNA of the CDR3: TGTGCCAGCGCCTGGACTAGCGGGAGTTACAATGAGCAGTTCTTC. Its translation: CASAWTSGSYNEQFF.

This clone was detected a few times. This chain connects TRBV13 to TRBJ2-7; a weak D match, TRBD2 (5 bases). V was shortened by 5 bases and J by 0 bases, with 11 bases between the two germline ends. Germline CDR1 is PRHDT and CDR2 is FYEKMQ (reference sequence). The CDR3 runs 14 residues. DNA for the CDR3: TGTGCCAGCAGCCCCCGGGGTTACTCCTACGAGCAGTACTTC. Translating gives CASSPRGYSYEQYF.

The V gene is TRBV27, the J gene TRBJ2-7; perhaps TRBD1 as D (6 bases). The CDR3 has 14 amino acids. Per the germline V gene, CDR1 is MNHEY and CDR2 is SMNVEV (reference sequence). Trimming took off 0 bases at V and 3 bases at J, with 9 bases between the two ends. This chain's CDR3 is CASSLSGRGYEQYF. In nucleotides, the CDR3 is TGTGCCAGCAGTTTATCGGGCAGGGGCTACGAGCAGTACTTC.

The CDR3 spells CASSPDRVGGNTIYF. CDR3 sequence (DNA): TGTGCCAGCTCTCCAGACAGGGTCGGTGGAAACACCATATATTTT. The chain employs TRBV18 and TRBJ1-3; TRBD1 matches at 7 bases. With 6 bases clipped from V and 3 bases from J, the junction kept 8 bases outside the gene matches. Germline CDR1 KGHSH, CDR2 LQKENI. This CDR3 region has 15 residues.